A single sample gave rise to the 5 T cell receptor beta chains below, sequenced in a study of CD8+CD57+ T cells in acquired aplastic anemia. The study profiled TCR beta VDJ and CDR3 using genomic DNA as template. TCRdb analysed the reads with MiXCR anew, one entry per CDR3 protein. The repertoire includes around 400,000 distinct CDR3 sequences, roughly 64% of them detected once, and more than 3.5% sits in the top ten. Material for sequencing was sorted CD4+, CD8+, or CD8+CD57+ T cells (not recorded which) from PBMCs. These receptors were taken from a human donor in good health, serving as a control.

This chain connects TRBV20-1 to TRBJ2-3, with no clear D. V was clipped by 4 bases and J by 3 bases, with 5 bases between them. The germline gives CDR1 DFQATT, CDR2 SNEGSKA (reference sequence). CDR3 length: 11 residues. The DNA for the CDR3 is TGCAGTGCTACGGTAACAGATACGCAGTATTTT. This codes for CSATVTDTQYF.

The gene calls are TRBV9 and TRBJ2-5; TRBD1 matches 8 bases. The germline V gene has CDR1 SGDLS and CDR2 YYNGEE. This CDR3 has 13 residues. With 4 bases clipped from V and 13 bases from J, the junction kept 12 bases outside the gene matches. This chain's CDR3 is CASSSPSGGLPYF. CDR3 nucleotide sequence: TGTGCCAGCAGCTCCCCCTCAGGGGGCCTGCCGTACTTC.

Of note for this clonotype: Relative to the germline gene, one junction end is altered; a read error may explain this. The CDR3 region is CSVEGQKGRNEQFF. In DNA, the CDR3 is TGCAGCGTGGAAGGACAGAAGGGCCGCAATGAGCAGTTCTTC. This sequence joins TRBV29-1 and TRBJ2-1, with D possibly TRBD1 on 6 matching bases. This CDR3 contains 14 residues. CDR1 is SQVTM and CDR2 is ANQGSEA in the germline V gene.

V is TRBV12-3 or TRBV12-4 and J is TRBJ2-1; D not certain. Trimming left V 3 bases short and J 6 bases short, with 6 bases between. CDR3 size: 12 residues. The CDR3 sequence: CASSFDTNEQFF. For the CDR3, the DNA is TGTGCCAGCAGTTTTGACACCAATGAGCAGTTCTTC.

The genes are TRBV6-2 or TRBV6-3 and TRBJ1-5; possibly TRBD1 for D (5 bases). The length of the CDR3 is 19 residues. The germline V and J ends were trimmed by 1 base and 1 base, with 20 bases remaining between them. Germline CDR1 MNHEY, CDR2 SVGEGT. The CDR3, as DNA: TGTGCCAGCAGTTACTGGAAACCGGGACTCTTTCAGAGCAATCAGCCCCAGCATTTT. It translates to CASSYWKPGLFQSNQPQHF.